This record concerns one T cell receptor beta chain sequence. The antigen it recognizes is unknown. Per-nucleotide qualities are absent, and no much larger clonotype sits a single base away. Whole blood was collected in K2EDTA tubes by collaborating institutions according to the institutions' own protocols. For TCRbeta analysis, collaborator samples were shipped as frozen whole blood, as isolated PBMCs, or as DNA extracted from either sample type. Measured from the cysteine to the phenylalanine, the CDR3 is 11 residues long. Solely the CDR3 DNA is kept, with 33 bases framed from the first base. V and J lose 8 bases and 2 bases, and a span of 6 bases separates them. TCRbeta CDR3 regions were amplified from genomic DNA using the immunoSEQ Assay, a bias-controlled multiplex PCR. Regarding the original processing steps: Nucleated cell counts per sample were estimated from amplification of reference gene primers within the assay. Sequence reads were collapsed and filtered to measure the absolute abundance of every unique TCRbeta CDR3 rearrangement. For each sample, productive Simpson clonality was calculated by taking the square root of Simpson's diversity index across productive rearrangements. TCRdb holds this immuneACCESS table with in-frame rearrangements only. Some clones are missing; in checked studies, unresolved V genes explain under half, and the rest has no known cause. V and J calls and clone size come straight from that table; D and trimming were deduced from the DNA. This sample lists some 42,000 clones; about 77% were detected once. Roughly a quarter of the sample is in the top ten clones.

This sample was included in a study of blood T cell repertoires in COVID-19 (TCRdb year 2020). At the level of the whole study: Collaborator samples came from the United States, Italy and Spain and covered acute and convalescent phases of COVID-19. The dataset comprised deeply sampled blood TCRbeta repertoires from subjects exposed to, actively infected with, or recovered from COVID-19. The material from the prospective study consisted of cDNA or gDNA derived from T cells, B-cell-depleted T cells, or PBMCs. Samples came from the ongoing ImmuneRACE study (first 160 participants) plus 1,254 subjects from 6 global collaborators. A freely available public database, intended as a resource for researchers studying the immune response to SARS-CoV-2, is where the repertoires were released. HLA class I and class II types, where available, came from metadata supplied by the sample provider rather than from assay-based typing. Sample metadata almost always included a de-identified subject ID, COVID-19 status, age in years and sex.

Study-wide conclusions, independent of this receptor: The quantity of clinical and demographic metadata differed by source and by participant and was supplied without curation.

This receptor chain uses TRBV12-3 or TRBV12-4 and TRBJ1-1; no confident D gene assignment can be made. Sequencing used peripheral blood. This receptor was obtained from a man at least 80 years old with acute or convalescent COVID-19. CDR3 reads: CASRYNTEAFF. In nucleotide form, the sequence is TGTGCCAGCCGCTATAACACTGAAGCTTTCTTT.